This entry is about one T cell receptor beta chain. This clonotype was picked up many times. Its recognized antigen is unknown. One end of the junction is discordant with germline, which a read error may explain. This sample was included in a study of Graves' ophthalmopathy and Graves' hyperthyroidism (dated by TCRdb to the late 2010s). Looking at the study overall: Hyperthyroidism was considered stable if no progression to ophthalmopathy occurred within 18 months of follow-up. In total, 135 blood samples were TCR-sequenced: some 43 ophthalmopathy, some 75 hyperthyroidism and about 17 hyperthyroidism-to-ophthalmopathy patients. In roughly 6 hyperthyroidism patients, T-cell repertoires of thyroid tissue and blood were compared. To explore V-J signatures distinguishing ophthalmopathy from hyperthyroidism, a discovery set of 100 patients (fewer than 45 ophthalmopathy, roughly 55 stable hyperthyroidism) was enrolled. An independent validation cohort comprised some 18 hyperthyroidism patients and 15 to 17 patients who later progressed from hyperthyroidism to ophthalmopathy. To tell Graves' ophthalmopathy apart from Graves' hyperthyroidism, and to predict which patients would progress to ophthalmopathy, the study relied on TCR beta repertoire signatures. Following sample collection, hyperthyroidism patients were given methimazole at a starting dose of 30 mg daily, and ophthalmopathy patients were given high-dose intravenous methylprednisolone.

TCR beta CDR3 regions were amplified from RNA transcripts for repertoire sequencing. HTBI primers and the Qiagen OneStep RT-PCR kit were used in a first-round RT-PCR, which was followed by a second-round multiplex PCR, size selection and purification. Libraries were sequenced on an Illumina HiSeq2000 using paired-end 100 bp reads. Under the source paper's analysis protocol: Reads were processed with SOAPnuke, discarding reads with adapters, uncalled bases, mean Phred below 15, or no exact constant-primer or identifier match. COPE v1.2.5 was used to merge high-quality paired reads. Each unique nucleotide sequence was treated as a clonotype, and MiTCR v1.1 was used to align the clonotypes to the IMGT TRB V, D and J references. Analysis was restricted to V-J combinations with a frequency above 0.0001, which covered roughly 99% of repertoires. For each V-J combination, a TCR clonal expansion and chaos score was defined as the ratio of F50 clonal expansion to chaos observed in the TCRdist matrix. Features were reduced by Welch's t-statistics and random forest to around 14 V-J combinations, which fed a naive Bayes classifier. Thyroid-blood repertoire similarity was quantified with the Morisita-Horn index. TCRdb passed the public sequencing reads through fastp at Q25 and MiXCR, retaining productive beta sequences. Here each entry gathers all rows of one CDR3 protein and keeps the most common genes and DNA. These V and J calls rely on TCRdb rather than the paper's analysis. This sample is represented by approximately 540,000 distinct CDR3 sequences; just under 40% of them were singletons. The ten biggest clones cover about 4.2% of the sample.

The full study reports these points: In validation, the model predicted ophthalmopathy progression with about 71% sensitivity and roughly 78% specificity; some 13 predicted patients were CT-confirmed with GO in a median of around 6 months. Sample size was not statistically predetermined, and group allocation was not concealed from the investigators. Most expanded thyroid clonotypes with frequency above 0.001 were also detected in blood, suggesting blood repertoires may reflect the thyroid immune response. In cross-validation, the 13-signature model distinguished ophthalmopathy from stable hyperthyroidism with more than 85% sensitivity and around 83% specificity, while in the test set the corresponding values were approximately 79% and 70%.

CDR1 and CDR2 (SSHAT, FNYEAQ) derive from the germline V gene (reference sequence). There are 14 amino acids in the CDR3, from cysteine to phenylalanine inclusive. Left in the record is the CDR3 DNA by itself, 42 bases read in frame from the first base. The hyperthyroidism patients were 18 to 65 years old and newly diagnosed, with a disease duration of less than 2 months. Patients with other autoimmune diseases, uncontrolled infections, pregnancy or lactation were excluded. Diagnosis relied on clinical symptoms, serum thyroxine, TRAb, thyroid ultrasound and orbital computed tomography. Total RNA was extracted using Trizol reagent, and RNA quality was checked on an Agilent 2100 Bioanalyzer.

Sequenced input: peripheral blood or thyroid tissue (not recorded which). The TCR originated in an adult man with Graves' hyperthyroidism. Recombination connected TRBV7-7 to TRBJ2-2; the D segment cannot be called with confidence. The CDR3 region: CASRREANTGELFF. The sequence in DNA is TGTGCTAGCAGACGTGAAGCAAACACCGGGGAGCTGTTTTTT. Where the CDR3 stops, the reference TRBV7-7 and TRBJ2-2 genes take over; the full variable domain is GAGVSQSPRYKVTKRGQDVTLRCDPISSHATLYWYQQALGQGPEFLTYFNYEAQPDKSGLPSDRFSAERPEGSISTLTIQRTEQRDSAMYRCASRREANTGELFFGEGSRLTVL.